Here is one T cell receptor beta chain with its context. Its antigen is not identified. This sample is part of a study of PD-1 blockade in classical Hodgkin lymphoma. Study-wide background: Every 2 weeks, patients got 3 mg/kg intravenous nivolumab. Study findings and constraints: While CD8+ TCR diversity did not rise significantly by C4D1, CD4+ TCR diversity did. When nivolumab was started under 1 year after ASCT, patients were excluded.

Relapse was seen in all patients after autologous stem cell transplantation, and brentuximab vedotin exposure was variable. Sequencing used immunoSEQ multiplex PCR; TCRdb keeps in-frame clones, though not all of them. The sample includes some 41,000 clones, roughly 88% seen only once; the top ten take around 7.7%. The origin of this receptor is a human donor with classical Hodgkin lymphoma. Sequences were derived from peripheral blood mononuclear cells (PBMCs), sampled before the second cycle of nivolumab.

The CDR3 sequence is CASDETGGQETQYF. CDR3 coding DNA: TGTGCCAGCGATGAAACAGGGGGACAAGAGACCCAGTACTTC. The chain carries TRBV9 and TRBJ2-5, with 8 bases that match TRBD1. From germline, CDR1 is SGDLS and CDR2 YYNGEE. V gave up 7 bases and J gave up 2 bases; unmatched junction bases: 7. The CDR3 length is 14 residues.